This TCR beta chain was obtained from a study of T cell changes during pregnancy in multiple sclerosis. Per the germline V gene, CDR1 is SGHKS and CDR2 is YYEKEE (reference sequence). V was clipped by 4 bases and J by 10 bases; unmatched bases: 7. This CDR3 is 14 amino acids long. Libraries were prepared by immunoSEQ multiplex PCR; TCRdb keeps only in-frame clonotypes and omits some of them. The sample has around 130,000 clones, under 95% seen once. Sequenced material: peripheral blood, taken before pregnancy. The clonotype was recovered from a female donor with multiple sclerosis, enrolled in a pregnancy study. The chain carries TRBV5-5 and TRBJ1-6; TRBD1 matches 8 bases. CDR3 loop: CASSETGDRSPLHF. The CDR3 DNA follows: TGTGCCAGCAGCGAGACAGGGGACAGGTCACCCCTCCACTTT. Supplemented by reference TRBV5-5 and TRBJ1-6, the full variable domain reads DAGVTQSPTHLIKTRGQQVTLRCSPISGHKSVSWYQQVLGQGPQFIFQYYEKEERGRGNFPDRFSARQFPNYSSELNVNALLLGDSALYLCASSETGDRSPLHFGNGTRLTVT.